This T cell receptor (beta chain) was captured by sequencing in a study of shared T cell receptors in the human thymus. The assay was immunoSEQ multiplex PCR, and TCRdb's table has in-frame clones only and misses some. Among 700,000 or so clones listed, around 85% were seen once. Germline V lookup: CDR1 MGHRA, CDR2 YSYEKL. Trimming took 5 bases from V and 6 from J; bases not matched to a gene: 7. CDR3 length: 15 residues. The sample was also linked to a second study, of human thymus T cells. That paper states: Thymus tissue was removed during corrective cardiac surgery.

The source material was thymocytes. The rearrangement uses TRBV4-1 and TRBJ1-5, with TRBD1 matching 10 bases. The TCR originated in a girl under three years old with a congenital heart defect. The CDR3 DNA reads TGCGCCAGCAGCTCGGGACAGGGGACTAGTCAGCCCCAGCATTTT. As protein: CASSSGQGTSQPQHF.